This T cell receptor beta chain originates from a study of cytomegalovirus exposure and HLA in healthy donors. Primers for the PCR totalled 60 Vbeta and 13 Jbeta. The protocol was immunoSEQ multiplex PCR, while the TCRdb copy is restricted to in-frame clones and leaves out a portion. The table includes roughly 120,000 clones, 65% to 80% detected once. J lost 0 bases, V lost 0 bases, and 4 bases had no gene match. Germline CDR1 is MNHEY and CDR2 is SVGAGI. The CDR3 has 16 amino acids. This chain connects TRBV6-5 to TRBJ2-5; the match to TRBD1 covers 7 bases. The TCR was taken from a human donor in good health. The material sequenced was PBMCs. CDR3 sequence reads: CASSYSTGNYQETQYF. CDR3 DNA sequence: TGTGCCAGCAGTTACTCGACAGGGAATTACCAAGAGACCCAGTACTTC.